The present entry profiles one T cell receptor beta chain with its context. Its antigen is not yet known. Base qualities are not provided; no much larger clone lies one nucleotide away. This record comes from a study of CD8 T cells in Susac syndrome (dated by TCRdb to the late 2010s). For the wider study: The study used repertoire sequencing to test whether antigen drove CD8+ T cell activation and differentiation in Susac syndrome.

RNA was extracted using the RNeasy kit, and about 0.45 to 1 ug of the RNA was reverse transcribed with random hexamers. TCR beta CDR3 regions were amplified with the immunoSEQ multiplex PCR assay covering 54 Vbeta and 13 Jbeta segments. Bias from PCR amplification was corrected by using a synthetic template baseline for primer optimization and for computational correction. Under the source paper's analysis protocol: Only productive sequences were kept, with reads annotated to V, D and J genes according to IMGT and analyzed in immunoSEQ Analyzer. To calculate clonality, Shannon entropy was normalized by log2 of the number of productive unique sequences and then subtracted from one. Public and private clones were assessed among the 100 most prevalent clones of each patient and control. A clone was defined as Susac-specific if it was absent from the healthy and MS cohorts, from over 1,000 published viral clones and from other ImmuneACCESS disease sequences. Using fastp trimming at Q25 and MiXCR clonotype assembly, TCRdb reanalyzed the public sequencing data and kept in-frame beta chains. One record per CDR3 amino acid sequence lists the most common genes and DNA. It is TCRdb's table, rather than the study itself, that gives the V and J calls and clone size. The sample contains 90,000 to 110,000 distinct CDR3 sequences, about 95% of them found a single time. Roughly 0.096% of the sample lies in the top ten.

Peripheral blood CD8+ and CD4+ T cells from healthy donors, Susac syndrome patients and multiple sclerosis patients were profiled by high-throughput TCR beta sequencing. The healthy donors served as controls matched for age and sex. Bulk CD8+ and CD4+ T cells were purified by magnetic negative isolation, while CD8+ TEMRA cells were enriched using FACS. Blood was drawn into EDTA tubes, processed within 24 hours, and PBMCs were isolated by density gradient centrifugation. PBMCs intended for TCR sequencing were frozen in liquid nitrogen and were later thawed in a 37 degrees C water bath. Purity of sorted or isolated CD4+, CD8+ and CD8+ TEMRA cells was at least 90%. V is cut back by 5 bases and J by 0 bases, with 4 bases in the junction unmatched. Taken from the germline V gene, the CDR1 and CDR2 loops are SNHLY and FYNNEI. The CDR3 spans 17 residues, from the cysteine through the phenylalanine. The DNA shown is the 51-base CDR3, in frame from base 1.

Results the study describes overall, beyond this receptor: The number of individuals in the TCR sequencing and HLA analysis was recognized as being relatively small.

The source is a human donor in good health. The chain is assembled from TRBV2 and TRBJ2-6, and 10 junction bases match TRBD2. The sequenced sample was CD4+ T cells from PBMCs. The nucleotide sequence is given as TGTGCCAGCAGTCGGACTAGCGGTATCTCTGGGGCCAACGTCCTGACTTTC. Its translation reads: CASSRTSGISGANVLTF.